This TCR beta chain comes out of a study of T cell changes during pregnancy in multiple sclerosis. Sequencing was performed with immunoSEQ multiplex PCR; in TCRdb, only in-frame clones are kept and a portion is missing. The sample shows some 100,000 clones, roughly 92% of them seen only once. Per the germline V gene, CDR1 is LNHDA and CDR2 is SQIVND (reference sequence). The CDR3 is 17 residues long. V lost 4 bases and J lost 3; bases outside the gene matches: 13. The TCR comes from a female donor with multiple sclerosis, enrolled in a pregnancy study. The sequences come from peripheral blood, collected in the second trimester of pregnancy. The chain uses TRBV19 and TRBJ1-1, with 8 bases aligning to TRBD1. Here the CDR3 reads CASSRGQARSKDTEAFF. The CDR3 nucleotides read TGTGCCAGTAGTAGGGGACAGGCCCGGTCGAAGGACACTGAAGCTTTCTTT.